This TCR beta chain was observed in a study of technical replicates of blood from a handful of donors. Using immunoSEQ multiplex PCR, the repertoire was profiled, and TCRdb retains in-frame clones only, with some absent. The sample lists about 15,000 clones, 65% to 85% occurring once. This clone has just a few counts. This TCR came from a human donor in good health. Sequencing was done on a sample of PBMCs.

The CDR3 loop reads CASTWRSEQFF. The CDR3 nucleotides read TGTGCCAGCACTTGGCGGAGTGAGCAGTTCTTC. The rearrangement joins TRBV2 to TRBJ2-1, with unresolved D. Germline loops: CDR1 SNHLY, CDR2 FYNNEI. This CDR3 spans 11 amino acids. Trimming cost V 7 bases and J 9 bases, with 10 bases left between them.